These 2 T cell receptor beta chains originate from one sample sequenced in a study of shared clonotypes between healthy human individuals. Assay used: immunoSEQ multiplex PCR; TCRdb lists only in-frame clones, some missing. The sample lists some 700,000 clones, 90% occurring once. The sequenced sample was memory CD8+ T cells from PBMCs. Subset meaning: CD45RO+ cells pooled with CCR7-negative TemRA cells. The receptors were sampled from a man between 18 and 35 years old in good health. Some clones in this sample may be carry-over from other donors' samples.

The V call is TRBV2, the J call TRBJ1-5; D remains unclear. The CDR3 loop spans 15 amino acids. The V and J ends lost 7 bases and 0 bases respectively, with 13 bases between them. Germline CDR1 and CDR2: SNHLY and FYNNEI. CDR3 in DNA: TGTGCCAGCACGATGGACGGAGATAGCAATCAGCCCCAGCATTTT. Encoded protein: CASTMDGDSNQPQHF.

The chain links TRBV28 to TRBJ1-5; perhaps TRBD1 as D (6 bases). Germline CDR1 and CDR2: MDHEN and SYDVKM. CDR3 length: 14 residues. Between the trimmed V and J ends, which lost 5 bases and 4 bases, there was a span of 12 bases. The CDR3 DNA sequence: TGTGCCAGCAGTCCCTGGGACATTAATCAGCCCCAGCATTTT. It is translated as CASSPWDINQPQHF. The complete variable domain, with remaining parts taken from reference TRBV28 and TRBJ1-5, reads DVKVTQSSRYLVKRTGEKVFLECVQDMDHENMFWYRQDPGLGLRLIYFSYDVKMKEKGDIPEGYSVSREKKERFSLILESASTNQTSMYLCASSPWDINQPQHFGDGTRLSIL.